This is a list of T cell receptor beta chains from one sample in a study of graft-versus-host responses after intestinal transplantation. No cognate antigen is known for these TCRs. TCRdb's copy holds only in-frame clones and misses some; the assay was immunoSEQ multiplex PCR. Seen here are about 110,000 clones, about 92% observed once, and the top ten hold around 1%. This specimen consisted of unstimulated CD8+ T cells sorted from spleen or lymph node cells, obtained before transplant. These receptors were obtained from a human donor who was the organ donor for an intestinal transplant. Each CDR3 is given with its conserved first and last residue. The order of the fields is clone size, V gene, J gene, D gene, CDR3 DNA, CDR3 protein. The D gene is left open where the match is weak. Clone sizes are given selectively: once, few, many, or a class where the clone is expanded.

NA	TRBV5-6	TRBJ2-1	TRBD2	TGTGCCAGCAGCTTGCCCAGCGGGAGTATCCACAATGAGCAGTTCTTC	CASSLPSGSIHNEQFF
NA	TRBV19	TRBJ1-3	NA	TGTGCCAGTAGCCCATCCGGAAACACCATATATTTT	CASSPSGNTIYF
NA	TRBV4-1	TRBJ2-5	NA	TGCGCCAGCAGCCAAGAGATGGAGACCCAGTACTTC	CASSQEMETQYF
NA	TRBV29-1	TRBJ2-1	NA	TGCAGCGTTGGAAGGACAGTTATACAGTTCTTC	CSVGRTVIQFF
NA	TRBV11-2	TRBJ2-2	TRBD2	TGTGCCAGCAGCTCAAGCCTAGAGTTAGCGGGAGCGAACACCGGGGAGCTGTTTTTT	CASSSSLELAGANTGELFF
NA	TRBV13	TRBJ2-7	NA	TGTGCCAGCAGCTTAGCCGGAGGGGACTACGAGCAGTACTTC	CASSLAGGDYEQYF
NA	TRBV10-3	TRBJ2-2	TRBD1	TGTGCCGTGGGACAGGAATTGGGCGGGGAGCTGTTTTTT	CAVGQELGGELFF
once	TRBV4-3	TRBJ2-7	TRBD2	TGCGCCAGCAGCCAGACGTCGGGGGGTTCATACGAGCAGTACTTC	CASSQTSGGSYEQYF
NA	TRBV4-2	TRBJ2-3	TRBD2	TGTGCCAGCAGCCAAGCCCTGGCGGGAGGGTCCACAGATACGCAGTATTTT	CASSQALAGGSTDTQYF
NA	TRBV5-6	TRBJ2-7	NA	TGTGCCAGCAGCTTGAGTGGCGGGCCAGGGTACTACGAGCAGTACTTC	CASSLSGGPGYYEQYF
NA	TRBV7-3	TRBJ2-1	NA	TGTGCCAGCAGCTTGGATCGTGAGCGGCAAACCTCCTACAATGAGCAGTTCTTC	CASSLDRERQTSYNEQFF
NA	TRBV27	TRBJ1-2	TRBD1	TGTGCCAGCAGTTTCCGGGGGACAGGCTATGGCTACACCTTC	CASSFRGTGYGYTF
NA	TRBV30	TRBJ2-1	NA	TGTGCCTGGAGTTTAAACCCCGACCCGAGCGATGAGCAGTTCTTC	CAWSLNPDPSDEQFF
NA	TRBV27	TRBJ2-1	NA	TGTGCCAGCAGTTTGACTGCGGGAACTTACAATGAGCAGTTCTTC	CASSLTAGTYNEQFF
NA	TRBV2	TRBJ1-2	NA	TGTGCCAGCAGGGGGCCTAACTATGGCTACACCTTC	CASRGPNYGYTF
once	TRBV6-1	TRBJ2-7	NA	TGTGCCAGCAGTGAATTCTCGCTCGAGCAGTACTTC	CASSEFSLEQYF
once	TRBV5-6	TRBJ2-5	TRBD1	TGTGCCAGCAGCTCCGGGACAGGACAAGAGACCCAGTACTTC	CASSSGTGQETQYF
NA	TRBV28	TRBJ2-7	TRBD1	TGTGCCAGCAGCCTCCACAGGGGGCTTTACGAGCAGTACTTC	CASSLHRGLYEQYF
NA	TRBV28	TRBJ2-3	TRBD2	TGTGCCAGCAGTTTAATAGGGACTAGCGGGTCCCTTAGCACAGATACGCAGTATTTT	CASSLIGTSGSLSTDTQYF
NA	TRBV27	TRBJ2-1	TRBD2	TGTGCCAGCAGTTTTCGACTAGCGGGCTCCAATGAGCAGTTCTTC	CASSFRLAGSNEQFF
NA	TRBV7-7	TRBJ2-5	NA	TGTGCCAGCAGCTTCTCTGGGGACGAGGAGACCCAGTACTTC	CASSFSGDEETQYF
NA	TRBV19	TRBJ2-7	NA	TGTGCCAGTAGTTTAGGGCTAGCGGAGCAGTACTTC	CASSLGLAEQYF
NA	TRBV19	TRBJ2-1	NA	TGTGCCAGTAGTATAAAGGTAGGCAGCTACAATGAGCAGTTCTTC	CASSIKVGSYNEQFF
NA	TRBV12-2	TRBJ1-1	NA	TGTGCAAGTCGCTTAGGTTCGGACAGGGTGGGGGAAGCTTTCTTT	CASRLGSDRVGEAFF
NA	TRBV19	TRBJ1-2	TRBD1	TGTGCCAGTAGTATACCAACAGGGGGATACTATGGCTACACCTTC	CASSIPTGGYYGYTF
NA	TRBV7-2	TRBJ2-3	NA	TGTGCCAGCAGCTTCTCGACCCTTAGCACAGATACGCAGTATTTT	CASSFSTLSTDTQYF
once	TRBV6-5	TRBJ2-1	TRBD2	TGTGCCAGCAGTTACTTTAAGCGGGACTACAATGAGCAGTTCTTC	CASSYFKRDYNEQFF
NA	TRBV6-1	TRBJ1-2	TRBD1	TGTGCCAGCAGTAGGGAAGCAGGGGGCAGCTATGGCTACACCTTC	CASSREAGGSYGYTF
NA	TRBV19	TRBJ1-1	NA	TGTGCCAGTAGTTCGGGGGGAATCACTGAAGCTTTCTTT	CASSSGGITEAFF
NA	TRBV27	TRBJ2-3	NA	TGTGCCAGCACAAGGGCCTGGACTACCACAGATACGCAGTATTTT	CASTRAWTTTDTQYF
NA	TRBV10-1	TRBJ2-7	NA	TGCGCCAGCAGTGAGTCGGCCCGGGACCGGCACGAGCAGTACTTC	CASSESARDRHEQYF
NA	TRBV4-2	TRBJ2-1	TRBD2	TGTGCCAGCAGCCAAGTCCTAGCGGGAGCGGGAGAGCAGTTCTTC	CASSQVLAGAGEQFF
once	TRBV29-1	TRBJ1-1	NA	TGCAGCGTTGACGTGGCCACTGAAGCTTTCTTT	CSVDVATEAFF
once	TRBV19	TRBJ2-4	NA	TGTGCCAGTAGTATCACAGCCAAAAACATTCAGTACTTC	CASSITAKNIQYF
NA	TRBV19	TRBJ2-2	TRBD1	TGTGCCAGTAGTGACCGGGACAGGGAGGTCACCGGGGAGCTGTTTTTT	CASSDRDREVTGELFF
NA	TRBV11-3	TRBJ1-2	NA	TGTGCCAGCAGCCTAGATTCGGGGGCAGGCTACACCTTC	CASSLDSGAGYTF
NA	TRBV6-1	TRBJ1-4	NA	TGTGCCAGCAGTCCGGGGCCAACTAATGAAAAACTGTTTTTT	CASSPGPTNEKLFF
NA	TRBV11-2	TRBJ2-5	TRBD2	TGTGCCAGCAGCTCGGGAGGCAGACCTGAGACCCAGTACTTC	CASSSGGRPETQYF
NA	TRBV4-1	TRBJ2-2	TRBD2	TGCGCCAGCAGCCATACAAAGGAGCGGGAGTGGACCGGGGAGCTGTTTTTT	CASSHTKEREWTGELFF
once	TRBV5-5	TRBJ1-5	NA	TGTGCCAGCAGCTTAGGGGGGAGCAATCAGCCCCAGCATTTT	CASSLGGSNQPQHF
few	TRBV10-3	TRBJ1-1	NA	TGTGCCATCAGTGATACGCCAGCCCAAAGTGAAGCTTTCTTT	CAISDTPAQSEAFF